The 16 T cell receptor beta chains below all came from one sample that was sequenced in a study of radiotherapy plus CTLA-4 blockade in lung cancer. Sequencing was performed with immunoSEQ multiplex PCR; in TCRdb, only in-frame clones are kept and a portion is missing. This table has tens of thousands of clones, about 87% appearing once. The sequencing here drew on peripheral blood, taken from a patient treated with radiotherapy plus ipilimumab. All receptors come from a human donor with non-small cell lung cancer that progressed on radiotherapy plus ipilimumab.

V usage is TRBV21-1 and J usage is TRBJ1-5; TRBD1, the D gene given by the table, was not confirmed from the DNA. TRBV21-1 is described as a pseudogene. The CDR3 is 16 amino acids. This CDR3 is CASSKWDIDSNQPQHF. The CDR3 DNA reads TGTGCCAGCAGCAAGTGGGACATAGATAGCAATCAGCCCCAGCATTTT.

This chain links TRBV10-3 with TRBJ1-1, with D possibly being TRBD1 (6 bases). The CDR3 consists of 15 residues. CDR1 and CDR2 (germline): ENHRY, SYGVKD. V shed 2 bases and J shed 1 base, with 11 bases lying between them. The CDR3 region is CAISEDGGRNTEAFF. CDR3 nucleotides: TGTGCCATCAGTGAGGATGGGGGCAGGAACACTGAAGCTTTCTTT.

This rearrangement joins TRBV2 to TRBJ1-5; TRBD1 might be the D (6 bases). Germline V gene lookup returns CDR1 SNHLY and CDR2 FYNNEI. The length of the CDR3 is 13 residues. V was trimmed by 10 bases and J by 0 bases, leaving 10 bases between them. This chain's CDR3 is CATTGYSNQPQHF. Written as DNA, the CDR3 is TGTGCCACCACAGGGTATAGCAATCAGCCCCAGCATTTT.

CDR3 in DNA: TGTGCCAGCAGCACCAGCTTGGGCGGTGAGCAGTTCTTC. Protein: CASSTSLGGEQFF. V gene TRBV7-3 combines with J gene TRBJ2-1; no definite D call. The CDR3 spans 13 residues. The germline V and J ends were trimmed by 5 bases and 9 bases, with 14 bases remaining between them. Per germline, CDR1 SGHTA and CDR2 FQGTGA.

This sequence joins TRBV6-4 and TRBJ2-3; 10 bases map to TRBD2. Unmatched junction bases numbered 8, after V lost 5 bases and J lost 6 bases. CDR1 and CDR2 from the germline V gene are MRHNA and SNTAGT. The CDR3 length is 15 residues. The DNA of the CDR3 is TGTGCCAGCAGTCCCGCCGGGACTAGCGCGGATACGCAGTATTTT. Translation: CASSPAGTSADTQYF.

This clone was seen a few times. Distinct nucleotide sequences in the sample also encode this CDR3. The genes are TRBV7-6 and TRBJ2-7; tentative D call: TRBD2 (7 bases). This CDR3 has 14 amino acids. Trimming took 3 bases from V and 4 from J, leaving 13 bases between them. Germline-derived CDR1 and CDR2 are SGHVS and FNYEAQ. The CDR3 sequence: CASSFAGEGYEQYF. The CDR3 region has the DNA TGTGCCAGCAGCTTCGCAGGGGAGGGGTACGAGCAGTACTTC.

This clone appeared a single time. The J gene is TRBJ1-5, the V gene TRBV6-1, with D perhaps matching TRBD1 (6 bases). Trimming removed 8 bases from V and 1 base from J, with 15 bases in between. The CDR3 extends over 15 amino acids. The germline gives CDR1 MNHNS, CDR2 SASEGT. The CDR3 sequence: CASGLQGISNQPQHF. CDR3 in DNA: TGTGCCAGCGGCCTACAGGGTATCAGCAATCAGCCCCAGCATTTT.

This chain joins TRBV28 and TRBJ2-7; perhaps TRBD2 as D (5 bases). The V and J ends lost 3 bases and 0 bases respectively, with 15 bases between them. Germline V gene lookup returns CDR1 MDHEN and CDR2 SYDVKM. The CDR3 loop spans 16 amino acids. The CDR3 bases are TGTGCCAGCAGTTTTGAGAGGGCCGTATTCTCCTACGAGCAGTACTTC. It codes for CASSFERAVFSYEQYF.

For this clone: The same CDR3 can be traced to other DNA sequences in this sample. The rearrangement uses TRBV27 and TRBJ2-7; tentatively, D is TRBD1 (6 bases). The CDR3 covers 14 residues. Germline V gives CDR1 MNHEY, CDR2 SMNVEV (reference sequence). The V and J ends lost 6 bases and 0 bases respectively, with 12 bases between them. The CDR3 DNA reads as TGTGCCAGCAGCCTAGACAGGAACTCCTACGAGCAGTACTTC. This encodes CASSLDRNSYEQYF.

The rearrangement links TRBV5-1 to TRBJ2-7; D is unresolved. The CDR3 runs to 13 residues. Germline-derived CDR1 and CDR2 are SGHRS and YFSETQ. The V end lost 5 bases, the J end lost 5 bases, and 14 bases lay between the germline ends. The CDR3 here is CASRRAPVDEQYF. The CDR3 bases are TGCGCCAGCAGGCGAGCGCCTGTGGACGAGCAGTACTTC. Full variable domain (remainder filled in from reference TRBV5-1 and TRBJ2-7): KAGVTQTPRYLIKTRGQQVTLSCSPISGHRSVSWYQQTPGQGLQFLFEYFSETQRNKGNFPGRFSGRQFSNSRSEMNVSTLELGDSALYLCASRRAPVDEQYFGPGTRLTVT.

The chain recombines TRBV30 with TRBJ1-1; a possible D gene is TRBD1 (5 bases). Germline CDR1 reads GTSNPN; CDR2 reads SVGIG (reference sequence). The CDR3 loop spans 14 amino acids. V was cut by 3 bases and J by 1 base, with 12 bases left in between. The CDR3 DNA is TGTGCCTGGAGGGGGGAGGGGTCGAACACTGAAGCTTTCTTT. This sequence encodes CAWRGEGSNTEAFF.

The gene calls are TRBV6-6 and TRBJ1-2; D gene uncertain. V shed 6 bases and J shed 5 bases, with 16 bases lying between them. CDR1 and CDR2 (germline): MNHNY, SVGAGI (reference sequence). The CDR3 contains 14 residues. The CDR3 is CASRTVASPYGYTF. The CDR3 region has the DNA TGTGCCAGCAGGACGGTGGCATCTCCGTATGGCTACACCTTC.

This clone appeared a few times. The chain combines TRBV5-1 with TRBJ1-3; TRBD1 matches at 7 bases. Germline loops: CDR1 SGHRS, CDR2 YFSETQ. V lost 0 bases, J lost 4 bases, and 4 bases stayed unmatched. The CDR3 is made up of 15 amino acids. The CDR3 region is CASSLEGARGNTIYF. In nucleotides, the CDR3 is TGCGCCAGCAGCTTGGAGGGGGCGCGGGGAAACACCATATATTTT.

The chain joins TRBV7-2 to TRBJ2-1; TRBD2 matches 16 bases. The CDR3 spans 16 residues. The V segment lost 4 bases and the J segment 4 bases; nucleotides outside the gene matches: 1. The V gene's germline CDR1 is SGHTA and CDR2 FQGNSA. The DNA of the CDR3 is TGTGCCAGCAGCTCGGGACTAGCGGGGGGGTACAATGAGCAGTTCTTC. Amino acid sequence: CASSSGLAGGYNEQFF.

The rearrangement joins TRBV9 to TRBJ1-2; D is uncertain. The V end was cut by 2 bases, the J end by 4 bases, with 15 bases between. Germline V gene lookup returns CDR1 SGDLS and CDR2 YYNGEE. The CDR3 is 15 residues long. In DNA, the CDR3 is TGTGCCAGCAGCGTTGGAGGGATCGGAAGCTATGGCTACACCTTC. Encoded protein: CASSVGGIGSYGYTF.

V is TRBV11-2 and J is TRBJ2-3; no firm D call. CDR1 and CDR2 (germline): SGHAT, FQNNGV. This CDR3 contains 14 residues. Trimming took 0 bases from V and 0 from J, leaving 4 bases between them. The CDR3 region is CASSLDHSTDTQYF. The CDR3 nucleotides are TGTGCCAGCAGCTTAGATCATAGCACAGATACGCAGTATTTT.